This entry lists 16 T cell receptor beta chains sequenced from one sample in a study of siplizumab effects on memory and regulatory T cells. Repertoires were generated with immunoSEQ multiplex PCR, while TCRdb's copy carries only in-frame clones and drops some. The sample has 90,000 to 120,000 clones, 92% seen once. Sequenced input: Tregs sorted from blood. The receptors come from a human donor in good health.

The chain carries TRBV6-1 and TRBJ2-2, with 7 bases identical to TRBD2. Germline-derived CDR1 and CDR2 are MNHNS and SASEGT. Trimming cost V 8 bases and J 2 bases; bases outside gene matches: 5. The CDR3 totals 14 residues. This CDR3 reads CASGGDVNTGELFF. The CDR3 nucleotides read TGTGCCAGCGGGGGGGACGTCAACACCGGGGAGCTGTTTTTT.

As DNA, the CDR3 is TGTGCCAGCAGCCAAGACTTAAACCCCTACGAGCAGTACTTC. Amino acid sequence: CASSQDLNPYEQYF. The chain combines TRBV14 with TRBJ2-7; no firm D call. The CDR3 sequence is 14 residues long. Germline lookup yields CDR1 SGHDN and CDR2 FVKESK. The V end was cut by 0 bases, the J end by 2 bases, with 8 bases between.

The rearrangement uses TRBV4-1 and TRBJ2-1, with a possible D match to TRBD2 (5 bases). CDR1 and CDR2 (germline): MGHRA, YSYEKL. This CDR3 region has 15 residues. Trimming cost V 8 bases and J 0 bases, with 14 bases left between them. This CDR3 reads CASELGGDSYNEQFF. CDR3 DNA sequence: TGCGCCAGCGAACTAGGCGGTGACTCCTACAATGAGCAGTTCTTC.

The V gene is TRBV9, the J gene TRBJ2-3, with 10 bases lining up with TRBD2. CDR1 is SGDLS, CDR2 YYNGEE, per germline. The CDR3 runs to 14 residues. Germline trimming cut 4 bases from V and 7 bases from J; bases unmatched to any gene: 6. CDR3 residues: CASSLSGGRNTQYF. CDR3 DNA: TGTGCCAGCAGCCTTAGCGGGGGGCGGAATACGCAGTATTTT.

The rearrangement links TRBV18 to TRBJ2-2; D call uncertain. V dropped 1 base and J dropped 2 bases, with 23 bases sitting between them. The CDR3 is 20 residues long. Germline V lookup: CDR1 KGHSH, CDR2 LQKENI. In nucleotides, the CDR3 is TGTGCCAGCTCACCACGGGCCTGGTGGACCAACACTCAAAACACCGGGGAGCTGTTTTTT. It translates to CASSPRAWWTNTQNTGELFF.

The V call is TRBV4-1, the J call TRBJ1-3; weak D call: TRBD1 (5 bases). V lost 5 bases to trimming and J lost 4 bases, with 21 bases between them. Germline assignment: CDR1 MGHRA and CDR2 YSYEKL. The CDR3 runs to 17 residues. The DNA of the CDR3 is TGCGCCAGCAGCTCCCGTTACCAGGGTAACCGGGGAAACACCATATATTTT. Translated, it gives CASSSRYQGNRGNTIYF.

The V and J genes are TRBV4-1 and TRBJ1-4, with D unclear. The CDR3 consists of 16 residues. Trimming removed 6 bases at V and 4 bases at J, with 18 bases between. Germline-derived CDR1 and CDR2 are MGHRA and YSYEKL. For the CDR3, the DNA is TGCGCCAGCAGTTGGCCTCGGCAGGCCGGTAATGAAAAACTGTTTTTT. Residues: CASSWPRQAGNEKLFF.

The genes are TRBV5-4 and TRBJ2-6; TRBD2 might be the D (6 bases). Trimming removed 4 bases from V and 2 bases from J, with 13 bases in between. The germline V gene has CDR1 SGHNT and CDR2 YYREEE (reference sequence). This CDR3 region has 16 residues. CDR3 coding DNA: TGTGCCAGCAGCCGGGACTCGTCTGCTGGGGCCAACGTCCTGACTTTC. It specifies CASSRDSSAGANVLTF.

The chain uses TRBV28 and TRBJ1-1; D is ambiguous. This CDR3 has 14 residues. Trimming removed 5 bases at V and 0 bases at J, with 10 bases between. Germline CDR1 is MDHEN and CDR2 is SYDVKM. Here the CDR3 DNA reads TGTGCCAGCAGTAGCAAAGCCCTGAACACTGAAGCTTTCTTT. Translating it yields CASSSKALNTEAFF.

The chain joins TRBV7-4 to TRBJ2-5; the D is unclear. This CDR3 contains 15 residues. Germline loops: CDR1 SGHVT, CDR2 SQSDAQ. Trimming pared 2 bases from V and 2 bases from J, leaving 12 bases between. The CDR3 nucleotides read TGTGCCAGCAGCTTAAATCGGAGATGGCAAGAGACCCAGTACTTC. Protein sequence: CASSLNRRWQETQYF.

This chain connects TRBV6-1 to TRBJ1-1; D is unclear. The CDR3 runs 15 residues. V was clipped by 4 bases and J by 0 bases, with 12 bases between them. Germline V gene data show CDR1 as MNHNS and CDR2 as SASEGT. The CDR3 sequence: CASSATANLNTEAFF. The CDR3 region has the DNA TGTGCCAGCAGTGCCACAGCAAACCTGAACACTGAAGCTTTCTTT.

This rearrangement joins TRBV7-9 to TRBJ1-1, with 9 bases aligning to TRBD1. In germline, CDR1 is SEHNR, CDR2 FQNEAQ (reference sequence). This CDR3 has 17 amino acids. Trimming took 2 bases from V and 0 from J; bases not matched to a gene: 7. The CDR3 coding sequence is TGTGCCAGCAGCTTAAGGGGACAGGGTAAAATGAACACTGAAGCTTTCTTT. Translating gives CASSLRGQGKMNTEAFF.

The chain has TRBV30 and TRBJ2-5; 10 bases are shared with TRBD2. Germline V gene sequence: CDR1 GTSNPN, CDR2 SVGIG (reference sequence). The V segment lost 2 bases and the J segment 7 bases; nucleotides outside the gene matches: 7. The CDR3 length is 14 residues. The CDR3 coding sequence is TGTGCCTGGAGTACAGGACTAGCGGCGGGGACCCAGTACTTC. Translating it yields CAWSTGLAAGTQYF.

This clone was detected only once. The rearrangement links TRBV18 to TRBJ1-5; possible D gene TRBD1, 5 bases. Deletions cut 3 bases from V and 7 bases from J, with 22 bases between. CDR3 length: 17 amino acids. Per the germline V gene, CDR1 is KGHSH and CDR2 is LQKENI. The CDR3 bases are TGTGCCAGCTCACCTGGTCGGTCAGGGAATAGGGGACAGCCCCAGCATTTT. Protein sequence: CASSPGRSGNRGQPQHF. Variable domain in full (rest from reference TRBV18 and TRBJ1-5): NAGVMQNPRHLVRRRGQEARLRCSPMKGHSHVYWYRQLPEEGLKFMVYLQKENIIDESGMPKERFSAEFPKEGPSILRIQQVVRGDSAAYFCASSPGRSGNRGQPQHFGDGTRLSIL.

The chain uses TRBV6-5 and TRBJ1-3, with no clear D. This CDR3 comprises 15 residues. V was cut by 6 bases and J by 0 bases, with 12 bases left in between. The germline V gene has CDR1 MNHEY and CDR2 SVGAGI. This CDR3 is CASSPGRDSGNTIYF. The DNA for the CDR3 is TGTGCCAGCAGCCCCGGACGGGACTCTGGAAACACCATATATTTT.

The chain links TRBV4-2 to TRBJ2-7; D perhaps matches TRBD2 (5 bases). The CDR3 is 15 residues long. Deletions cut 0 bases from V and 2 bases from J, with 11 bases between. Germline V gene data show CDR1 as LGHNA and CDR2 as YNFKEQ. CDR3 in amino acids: CASSQDLADTYEQYF. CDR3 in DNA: TGTGCCAGCAGCCAAGATCTAGCAGATACCTACGAGCAGTACTTC.